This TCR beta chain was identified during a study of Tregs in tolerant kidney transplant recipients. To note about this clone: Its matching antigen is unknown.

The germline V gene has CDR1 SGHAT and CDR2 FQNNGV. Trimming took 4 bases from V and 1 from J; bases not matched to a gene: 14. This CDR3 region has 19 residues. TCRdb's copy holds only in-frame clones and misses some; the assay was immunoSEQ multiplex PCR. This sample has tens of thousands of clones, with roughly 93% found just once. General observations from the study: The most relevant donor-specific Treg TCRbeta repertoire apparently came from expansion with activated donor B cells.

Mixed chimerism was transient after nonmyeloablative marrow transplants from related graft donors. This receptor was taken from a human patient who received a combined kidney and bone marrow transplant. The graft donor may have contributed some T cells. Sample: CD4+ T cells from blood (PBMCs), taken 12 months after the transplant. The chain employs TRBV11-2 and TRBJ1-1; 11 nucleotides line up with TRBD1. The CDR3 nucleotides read TGTGCCAGCAGCTCCAGGGACAGGGGGAAATTTTCTGGGAACACTGAAGCTTTCTTT. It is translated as CASSSRDRGKFSGNTEAFF.